This entry is about one T cell receptor (beta chain). What it binds is unknown. The CDR3 extends over 14 amino acids. Germline CDR1 GTSNPN, CDR2 SVGIG (reference sequence). Trimming cost V 3 bases and J 4 bases; bases outside gene matches: 3. This sample is drawn from a study of cytomegalovirus exposure and HLA in healthy donors. Regarding the study as a whole: Compared with the roughly 700-donor mean, an Asian-associated ancestry cluster reportedly had fewer N-insertions, according to a later analysis. A later examination showed that TCR association rates differed by HLA locus, with DRB1 most and HLA-C fewest.

A multiplex PCR was run with 60 Vbeta primers and 13 Jbeta primers. The method was immunoSEQ multiplex PCR; TCRdb's version includes in-frame clones alone and lacks a portion of them. The sample shows 100,000 to 150,000 clones, roughly 79% of them seen only once. Material for sequencing was PBMCs. The source is a man aged 18 to 30 in good health and CMV-seronegative. V is TRBV30 and J is TRBJ2-1, with 10 nucleotides matching TRBD2. CDR3 amino acids: CAWSPSGGYNEQFF. The CDR3 DNA sequence: TGTGCCTGGAGCCCTAGCGGGGGTTACAATGAGCAGTTCTTC. Full variable domain (outside the CDR3, taken from reference TRBV30 and TRBJ2-1): SQTIHQWPATLVQPVGSPLSLECTVEGTSNPNLYWYRQAAGRGLQLLFYSVGIGQISSEVPQNLSASRPQDRQFILSSKKLLLSDSGFYLCAWSPSGGYNEQFFGPGTRLTVL.